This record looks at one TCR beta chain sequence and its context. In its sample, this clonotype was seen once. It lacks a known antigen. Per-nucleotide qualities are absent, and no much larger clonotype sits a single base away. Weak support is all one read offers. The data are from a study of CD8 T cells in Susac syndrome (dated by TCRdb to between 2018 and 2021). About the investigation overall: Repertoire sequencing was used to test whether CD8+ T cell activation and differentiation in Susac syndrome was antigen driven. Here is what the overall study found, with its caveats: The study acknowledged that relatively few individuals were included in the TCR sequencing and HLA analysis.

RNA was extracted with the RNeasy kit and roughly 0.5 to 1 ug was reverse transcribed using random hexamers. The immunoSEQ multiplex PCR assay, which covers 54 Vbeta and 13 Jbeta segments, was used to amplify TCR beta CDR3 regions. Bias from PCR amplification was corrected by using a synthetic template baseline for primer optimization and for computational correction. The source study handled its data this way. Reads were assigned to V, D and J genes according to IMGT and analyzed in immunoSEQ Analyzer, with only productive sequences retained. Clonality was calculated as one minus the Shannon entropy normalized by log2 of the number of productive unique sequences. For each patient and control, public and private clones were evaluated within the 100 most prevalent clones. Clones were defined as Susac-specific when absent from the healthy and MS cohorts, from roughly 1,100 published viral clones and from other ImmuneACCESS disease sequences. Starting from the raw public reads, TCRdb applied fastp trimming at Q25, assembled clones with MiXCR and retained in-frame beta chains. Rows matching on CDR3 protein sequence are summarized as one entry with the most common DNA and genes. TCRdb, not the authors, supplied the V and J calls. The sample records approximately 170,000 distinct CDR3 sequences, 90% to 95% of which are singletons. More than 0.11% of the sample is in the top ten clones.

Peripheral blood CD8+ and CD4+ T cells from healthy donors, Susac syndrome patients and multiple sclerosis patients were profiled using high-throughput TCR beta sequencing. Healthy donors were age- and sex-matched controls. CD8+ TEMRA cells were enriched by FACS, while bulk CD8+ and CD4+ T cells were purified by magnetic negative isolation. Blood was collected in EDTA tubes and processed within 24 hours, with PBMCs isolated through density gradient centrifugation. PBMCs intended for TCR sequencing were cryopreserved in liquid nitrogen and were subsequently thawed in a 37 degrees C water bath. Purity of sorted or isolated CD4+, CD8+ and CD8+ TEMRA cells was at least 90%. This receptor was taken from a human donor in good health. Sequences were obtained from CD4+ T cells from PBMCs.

The CDR3 here reads CAISEYNEQFF. The nucleotide sequence reads TGTGCCATCAGTGAATACAATGAGCAGTTCTTC. The chain joins TRBV10-3 to TRBJ2-1; no D gene is confidently identified. From the cysteine up to the phenylalanine, the CDR3 has a length of 11 residues. Only the CDR3 portion is preserved as DNA: 33 bases, with reading frame beginning at the first base. Looking up the germline V gene yields CDR1 ENHRY and CDR2 SYGVKD. Relative to germline, V is 3 bases shorter and J is 4 bases shorter, with 1 base between their ends.